This T cell receptor beta chain appears in the sequencing data of a study of T cell changes during pregnancy in multiple sclerosis. With 7 bases removed from V and 5 bases from J, the gap between germline ends came to 12 bases. The CDR3 contains 13 residues. Germline V CDR1 and CDR2: LNHDA, SQIVND (reference sequence). Sequenced by immunoSEQ multiplex PCR; TCRdb stores in-frame clones only, minus some. The sample carries about 70,000 clones, about 95% recorded once. This clone turned up a few times. The genes are TRBV19 and TRBJ1-5; perhaps TRBD1 as D (6 bases). The clonotype originates from a female donor with multiple sclerosis, enrolled in a pregnancy study. This specimen was peripheral blood, taken in the third trimester of pregnancy. The chain's CDR3 is CASTDRTYQPQHF. In DNA, the CDR3 is TGTGCCAGTACCGACAGGACCTATCAGCCCCAGCATTTT. The full variable domain, completed using reference TRBV19 and TRBJ1-5, is DGGITQSPKYLFRKEGQNVTLSCEQNLNHDAMYWYRQDPGQGLRLIYYSQIVNDFQKGDIAEGYSVSREKKESFPLTVTSAQKNPTAFYLCASTDRTYQPQHFGDGTRLSIL.